The 27 T cell receptor beta chains below were found in one sample sequenced in a study of CD8+ T cells in alopecia areata. Extracted RNA was reverse transcribed, and the resulting cDNA served as sequencing template. Measured with immunoSEQ multiplex PCR; TCRdb has only the in-frame clones, and not every one. The sample yields roughly 140,000 clones, about 51% seen once. The source was CD8+ T cells sorted from blood, collected at week 0. The receptor set was obtained from a human donor with alopecia areata.

This clone was seen a handful of times. The chain links TRBV7-3 to TRBJ2-1; a weak D match, TRBD2 (6 bases). CDR1 and CDR2 (germline): SGHTA, FQGTGA. This CDR3 is built from 15 residues. Trimming pared 5 bases from V and 8 bases from J, leaving 19 bases between. In DNA form, the CDR3 reads TGTGCCAGCAGCGGAGGGAGCGGCTTAATGGATGAGCAGTTCTTC. This translates into CASSGGSGLMDEQFF. The whole variable domain, remainder taken from reference TRBV7-3 and TRBJ2-1, is GAGVSQTPSNKVTEKGKYVELRCDPISGHTALYWYRQSLGQGPEFLIYFQGTGAADDSGLPNDRFFAVRPEGSVSTLKIQRTERGDSAVYLCASSGGSGLMDEQFFGPGTRLTVL.

Comment on this clone: Different DNA sequences within this sample yield the same CDR3. The V call is TRBV30, the J call TRBJ1-1; tentative D call: TRBD1 (5 bases). The CDR3 totals 13 residues. Trimming left V 3 bases short and J 2 bases short, with 10 bases between. Germline V gene sequence: CDR1 GTSNPN, CDR2 SVGIG (reference sequence). The CDR3 region is CAWSVQGNTEAFF. CDR3 nucleotides: TGTGCCTGGAGCGTTCAGGGAAACACTGAAGCTTTCTTT. The variable domain in full, with the rest retrieved from reference TRBV30 and TRBJ1-1, is SQTIHQWPATLVQPVGSPLSLECTVEGTSNPNLYWYRQAAGRGLQLLFYSVGIGQISSEVPQNLSASRPQDRQFILSSKKLLLSDSGFYLCAWSVQGNTEAFFGQGTRLTVV.

The chain has TRBV18 and TRBJ2-1, with 7 bases identical to TRBD2. CDR1 is KGHSH, CDR2 LQKENI, per germline. There are 13 residues in the CDR3. The junction had 4 bases not matched to a gene; V was cut back by 3 bases and J by 8 bases. This CDR3 reads CASSPTSKYEQFF. The CDR3 DNA is TGTGCCAGCTCACCGACTAGCAAGTATGAGCAGTTCTTC.

This clone was counted a single time. The V call is TRBV6-5, the J call TRBJ2-4; TRBD1 might be the D (6 bases). Per germline, CDR1 MNHEY and CDR2 SVGAGI. V was clipped by 4 bases and J by 4 bases, with 11 bases between them. CDR3 length: 14 amino acids. The CDR3 region is CASSSPQGKNIQYF. CDR3 nucleotide sequence: TGTGCCAGCAGTTCCCCACAGGGAAAAAACATTCAGTACTTC.

This clone was counted a few times. This chain links TRBV7-6 with TRBJ1-1, with 10 bases aligning to TRBD1. The CDR3 covers 15 residues. The germline V gene encodes CDR1 SGHVS and CDR2 FNYEAQ. The V segment lost 6 bases and the J segment 6 bases; nucleotides outside the gene matches: 10. Here the CDR3 reads CASRATGGLRSEAFF. The CDR3 region has the DNA TGTGCCAGCAGGGCGACAGGGGGCCTTCGGTCTGAAGCTTTCTTT.

The chain employs TRBV2 and TRBJ2-2; 11 bases are a match to TRBD1. The germline V gene has CDR1 SNHLY and CDR2 FYNNEI. This CDR3 contains 15 residues. The J segment lost 2 bases and the V segment lost 7 bases, leaving 3 bases of the junction unmatched. The CDR3 DNA reads TGTGCCAGCACTAGGACAGGGGGCAACACCGGGGAGCTGTTTTTT. It is translated as CASTRTGGNTGELFF.

This clone has just a few counts. The chain links TRBV19 to TRBJ1-2; 12 bases fit TRBD1. Per the germline V gene, CDR1 is LNHDA and CDR2 is SQIVND (reference sequence). The ends lost 6 bases at V and 7 bases at J; junction bases unmatched: 9. This CDR3 spans 15 amino acids. The CDR3 nucleotides read TGTGCCAGTAGCCTCGGGACAGGGGGCTTGATTGGCTACACCTTC. Protein product: CASSLGTGGLIGYTF.

The V gene is TRBV11-2, the J gene TRBJ2-2; no clear D gene. Germline lookup yields CDR1 SGHAT and CDR2 FQNNGV. With 2 bases removed from V and 6 bases from J, the gap between germline ends came to 1 base. This CDR3 is 11 amino acids long. The CDR3 here is CASSLSGELFF. The CDR3 nucleotides are TGTGCCAGCAGCTTATCCGGGGAGCTGTTTTTT.

V gene TRBV7-2 combines with J gene TRBJ1-5, with a tentative D call TRBD1 (6 bases). V was pared by 1 base and J by 7 bases, with 8 bases between. Per the germline V gene, CDR1 is SGHTA and CDR2 is FQGNSA. CDR3 length: 13 residues. CDR3 nucleotides: TGTGCCAGCAGCTTAGGTCAGGGGCAGCCCCAGCATTTT. Its translation is CASSLGQGQPQHF. Full variable domain (outside the CDR3, taken from reference TRBV7-2 and TRBJ1-5): GAGVSQSPSNKVTEKGKDVELRCDPISGHTALYWYRQSLGQGLEFLIYFQGNSAPDKSGLPSDRFSAERTGGSVSTLTIQRTQQEDSAVYLCASSLGQGQPQHFGDGTRLSIL.

Written as DNA, the CDR3 is TGTGCCAGCAGCCCCCAGGGACCAGGCACAGATACGCAGTATTTT. Protein: CASSPQGPGTDTQYF. The chain recombines TRBV7-2 with TRBJ2-3; either TRBD1 or TRBD2 may supply D (5 bases each). Trimming took off 5 bases at V and 1 base at J, with 13 bases between the two ends. Germline loops: CDR1 SGHTA, CDR2 FQGNSA. CDR3 length equals 15 residues.

This clone was observed a few times. The chain is built from TRBV5-1 and TRBJ2-2; TRBD1 matches 9 bases. Germline V CDR1 and CDR2: SGHRS, YFSETQ. V was pared by 6 bases and J by 0 bases, with 3 bases of the junction left unmatched. The CDR3 loop spans 15 amino acids. In DNA form, the CDR3 reads TGCGCCAGCACCTACAGGGGGCCGAACACCGGGGAGCTGTTTTTT. It specifies CASTYRGPNTGELFF.

The gene calls are TRBV9 and TRBJ2-3, with D uncertain. CDR1 and CDR2 from the germline V gene are SGDLS and YYNGEE. The CDR3 runs 12 residues. The V end was cut by 4 bases, the J end by 4 bases, with 7 bases between. In nucleotides, the CDR3 is TGTGCCAGCAGCACGGCCCCAGATACGCAGTATTTT. Translated, it gives CASSTAPDTQYF. The full variable domain, with the rest looked up from reference TRBV9 and TRBJ2-3, is DSGVTQTPKHLITATGQRVTLRCSPRSGDLSVYWYQQSLDQGLQFLIQYYNGEERAKGNILERFSAQQFPDLHSELNLSSLELGDSALYFCASSTAPDTQYFGPGTRLTVL.

Concerning this clone: The same CDR3 arises from other DNA sequences in this sample as well. This chain joins TRBV13 and TRBJ2-7, with D maybe TRBD1 (6 bases). Trimming pared 6 bases from V and 5 bases from J, leaving 11 bases between. CDR3 size: 12 residues. The germline V gene has CDR1 PRHDT and CDR2 FYEKMQ (reference sequence). The CDR3 sequence is CASSTGSDEQYF. The CDR3 nucleotides read TGTGCCAGCAGTACAGGGAGCGACGAGCAGTACTTC.

This clone was seen a few times. The chain joins TRBV25-1 to TRBJ2-7; D call uncertain. V lost 6 bases and J lost 2, with 8 bases in between. Germline assignment: CDR1 MGHDK and CDR2 SYGVNS. There are 12 residues in the CDR3. The CDR3 DNA reads TGTGCCAGCAGCAAGGGTCCCTACGAGCAGTACTTC. Protein sequence: CASSKGPYEQYF.

The rearrangement links TRBV6-5 to TRBJ2-3; TRBD2 matches at 8 bases. Trimming at V came to 1 base and at J to 1 base, leaving 1 base not matched to a gene. CDR3 size: 15 residues. The germline V gene encodes CDR1 MNHEY and CDR2 SVGAGI. CDR3 loop: CASSYYGGGTDTQYF. Written as DNA, the CDR3 is TGTGCCAGCAGTTACTACGGGGGGGGCACAGATACGCAGTATTTT.

The CDR3 spells CASSLEGRVTGAAPYEQYF. CDR3 DNA: TGTGCCAGCAGCTTGGAGGGGCGTGTTACGGGGGCCGCCCCCTACGAGCAGTACTTC. V is TRBV5-4 and J is TRBJ2-7; D is tentatively TRBD1 or TRBD2 (6 bases each). The CDR3 spans 19 residues. Trimming removed 0 bases from V and 2 bases from J, with 24 bases in between. Germline loops: CDR1 SGHNT, CDR2 YYREEE (reference sequence).

This clone was counted between two and nine times. The V gene is TRBV5-6, the J gene TRBJ2-5, with TRBD1 matching 7 bases. Germline loops: CDR1 SGHDT, CDR2 YYEEEE. The V gene end was trimmed by 4 bases and the J gene end by 0 bases; junction bases not matched to a gene: 0. The CDR3 contains 13 residues. For the CDR3, the DNA is TGTGCCAGCAGCGGGACAGACCAAGAGACCCAGTACTTC. This gives the protein CASSGTDQETQYF.

This chain links TRBV29-1 with TRBJ1-2; TRBD1 might be the D (6 bases). CDR3 length equals 13 residues. V lost 3 bases and J 6 bases, leaving 14 bases between the germline ends. Germline CDR1 reads SQVTM; CDR2 reads ANQGSEA. As DNA, the CDR3 is TGCAGCGTTGACTCCACAGGGCTTAATGGCTACACCTTC. Encoded protein: CSVDSTGLNGYTF. The variable domain in full, completed from reference TRBV29-1 and TRBJ1-2, reads SAVISQKPSRDICQRGTSLTIQCQVDSQVTMMFWYRQQPGQSLTLIATANQGSEATYESGFVIDKFPISRPNLTFSTLTVSNMSPEDSSIYLCSVDSTGLNGYTFGSGTRLTVV.

This clone is labeled as medium-sized. The V call is TRBV4-3, the J call TRBJ1-2; no clear D. V lost 1 base and J 3 bases, leaving 15 bases between the germline ends. The CDR3 covers 16 residues. The germline CDR1 and CDR2 sequences are LGHNA and YSLEER. Here the CDR3 reads CASSQVSLATDYGYTF. The CDR3 DNA reads TGCGCCAGCAGCCAAGTTTCGCTAGCCACAGACTATGGCTACACCTTC.

The J gene is TRBJ2-4, the V gene TRBV5-6; 10 bases agree with TRBD1. The CDR3 covers 16 residues. From germline, CDR1 is SGHDT and CDR2 YYEEEE. V gave up 3 bases and J gave up 2 bases; unmatched junction bases: 5. The CDR3 is CASSWDRGFSKNIQYF. The CDR3 bases are TGTGCCAGCAGCTGGGACAGGGGATTCTCCAAAAACATTCAGTACTTC.

The chain recombines TRBV29-1 with TRBJ1-2, with no clear D. The germline V gene encodes CDR1 SQVTM and CDR2 ANQGSEA. CDR3 length: 16 amino acids. Trimming took off 0 bases at V and 2 bases at J, with 16 bases between the two ends. The CDR3 sequence is CSVEEPIHQENYGYTF. CDR3 in DNA: TGCAGCGTTGAAGAACCAATCCACCAGGAAAACTATGGCTACACCTTC.

This clone was observed a few times. The chain couples TRBV6-6 to TRBJ1-1; a weak D match, TRBD1 (5 bases). V lost 6 bases, J lost 0 bases, and 14 bases lay in between. The CDR3 spans 15 residues. Germline-derived CDR1 and CDR2 are MNHNY and SVGAGI (reference sequence). Here the CDR3 DNA reads TGTGCCAGCAGCCACCCCGAGGGGATGAACACTGAAGCTTTCTTT. Its translation is CASSHPEGMNTEAFF.

CDR3 sequence: CASSTLWGGEETQYF. DNA of the CDR3: TGCGCCAGCAGCACCCTTTGGGGGGGGGAAGAGACCCAGTACTTC. The chain combines TRBV5-1 with TRBJ2-5; 7 bases line up with TRBD2. The CDR3 has 15 amino acids. Germline CDR1 and CDR2: SGHRS and YFSETQ. V lost 4 bases and J lost 3; bases outside the gene matches: 9.

In the case of this clone: A far bigger clonotype differs at one base, so this is likely a read error. The V call is TRBV14, the J call TRBJ1-6; TRBD1 might be the D (5 bases). CDR3 length equals 13 residues. Germline assignment: CDR1 SGHDN and CDR2 FVKESK. CDR3 in amino acids: CGSSRLGGSPLHF. The CDR3 DNA sequence: TGTGGCAGCAGCCGCCTGGGGGGATCACCCCTCCACTTT.

This chain links TRBV6-1 with TRBJ1-1; no firm D call. Trimming pared 3 bases from V and 1 base from J, leaving 6 bases between. Germline CDR1 is MNHNS and CDR2 is SASEGT. The CDR3 has 13 amino acids. The DNA for the CDR3 is TGTGCCAGCAGTGATTTCCGGAACACTGAAGCTTTCTTT. Amino acid sequence: CASSDFRNTEAFF.

The CDR3 loop reads CATSSDRGDTQYF. Here the CDR3 DNA reads TGTGCCACCAGCAGTGACCGGGGAGATACGCAGTATTTT. This chain uses TRBV15 with TRBJ2-3, with a weak D call TRBD2 (5 bases). The CDR3 loop spans 13 amino acids. Germline V lookup: CDR1 LNHNV, CDR2 YYDKDF (reference sequence). The V gene lost 3 bases and the J gene lost 5 bases, with 9 bases spanning the gap.

The chain employs TRBV30 and TRBJ1-4, with D maybe TRBD1 (5 bases). The CDR3 runs 14 residues. V was cut by 3 bases and J by 3 bases, with 11 bases left in between. Germline-derived CDR1 and CDR2 are GTSNPN and SVGIG (reference sequence). CDR3 sequence: CAWSADSSNEKLFF. CDR3 DNA: TGTGCCTGGAGCGCCGACAGCTCTAATGAAAAACTGTTTTTT.